The text below deals with one T cell receptor (beta chain). Its target is not known. The data originate from a study of cytomegalovirus exposure and HLA in healthy donors. Germline assignment: CDR1 MDHEN and CDR2 SYDVKM. CDR3 length: 14 residues. The ends were cut back, 8 bases at V and 0 bases at J, with 10 bases in the middle. General study results and limits: Analysis performed later showed TCR beta chains linked to HLA being more clonally expanded than equally common others.

PCR amplification relied on 60 Vbeta primers (plus 13 Jbeta primers). The data were produced by immunoSEQ multiplex PCR, yet TCRdb's version contains in-frame clones alone and is incomplete. Of over 200,000 clones listed, around four fifths were seen once; the top ten hold approximately 3.8%. Sequencing was carried out using PBMCs. The clonotype originates from a male donor in good health and CMV-seronegative. V usage is TRBV28 and J usage is TRBJ2-2; D remains ambiguous. The CDR3, as DNA: TGTGCCAGCTTTAGTGCGGCGAACACCGGGGAGCTGTTTTTT. Translating it yields CASFSAANTGELFF.